This T cell receptor (beta chain) emerged from a study of T cell responses to AZD1222 COVID-19 vaccine. Findings of the study overall: Among vaccine-associated CD4 TCRs, coverage spanned spike, with dominance at 160-218 and 743-854. Nearly half of spike-specific TCRs reportedly target unmutated variant regions. Donors were largely white British and mainly female; clonal diversity was possibly underestimated.

Concerning this clone: Its target is unknown.

The CDR3 totals 10 residues. The V end was cut by 9 bases, the J end by 11 bases, with 13 bases between. Second-dose groups at about 4 or about 12 weeks were pooled. TCRdb's table, derived via immunoSEQ multiplex PCR, lists solely in-frame clones and lacks some. The sample yields roughly 90,000 clones, 85% to 90% seen once. Sequenced material: peripheral blood, taken 28 days after the second AZD1222 dose. This TCR derives from an adult who received the AZD1222 COVID-19 vaccine. The chain links TRBV23-1 to TRBJ1-1; D not certain. TRBV23-1 is an open reading frame whose function is uncertain. CDR3 protein: CARRPGRAFF. The DNA for the CDR3 is TGCGCCAGAAGACCCGGGCGGGCTTTCTTT.